The T cell receptor (beta chain) described here comes from a study of cytomegalovirus exposure and HLA in healthy donors (TCRdb year 2017). Study-wide context: In an earlier analysis of some 550 of the donors, approximately 300 Gb of sequence data and approximately 120 million unique TCR beta sequences from roughly 200 million T cells were reported. An early release covering roughly 600 HLA-typed donors comprised about 290 gigabases of sequencing data and around 85 million unique TCR sequences. Of the roughly 400 genotyped donors, 81% fell in the genetic ancestry cluster associated with self-reported Caucasian donors. The study was designed to test whether signatures of past pathogen exposure could be identified by cataloging public T cell receptors. The study used immunosequencing to profile the T cell repertoires of under 700 subjects and linked those repertoires to cytomegalovirus serostatus. Besides the first cohort of under 700 subjects, a separate validation cohort made up of roughly 120 different subjects was used. To predict cytomegalovirus infection status, the study brought together high-throughput TCR immunosequencing, statistical association of individual TCRs with disease status, and machine learning. To study patterns of TCR occurrence, a later analysis re-analyzed previously published TCR beta repertoires from 666 donors and added high-resolution HLA genotyping. The later analysis used no new phenotypic data to find candidate immune exposures, relying instead on TCR beta sequences and their occurrence across donors. An earlier analysis of 450 to 750 of the donors used high-throughput TCR beta sequencing to judge whether each TCR beta V gene segment behaved as functional or pseudogenic. Donor age, sex, ethnicity and CMV serostatus were compiled together with the repertoire data. In a later genetic analysis, genome-wide SNP genotypes for about three fifths of the roughly 670 donors were used, and that subset was treated as a discovery cohort. All discovery cohort repertoires had been generated using a single sequencing platform. Class I and class II HLA loci were covered by the typing at four-digit resolution. Typing coverage varied by locus: roughly 620-640 donors for A, B, C, DRB1 and DQB1; approximately 520 for DQA1; about 600 for DPA1; 450 to 480 for DPB1. Because of strong linkage in the cohort, roughly five DR-DQ haplotypes were treated as single units for association and clustering. Among some 410 genotyped donors of the cohort, an average of around 240,000 unique TCR beta nucleotide sequences were sequenced per donor, roughly 18% of them non-productive.

The CDR3 covers 15 residues, taking in both the cysteine and the phenylalanine. CDR3 DNA is the only sequence kept; it has 45 bases, read in frame from the first base. The germline ends are 15 bases apart after V is trimmed by 6 bases and J by 4 bases. Based on the germline V gene (reference sequence), the CDR1 and CDR2 sequences are PRHDT and FYEKMQ. The cohort consisted of hundreds of healthy bone marrow donors. At the time of sampling, every cohort member was nominally healthy, though immune exposures that went unrecorded were likely present. The donor tested CMV seropositive and was one of the 289 seropositive cohort members. A peripheral blood sample was collected from each donor, and TCR beta sequencing was performed on peripheral blood mononuclear cells. Genomic DNA extraction from the blood cell samples was performed with the Qiagen DNeasy Blood Extraction Kit. Receptors were amplified or captured by the immunoSEQ multiplex PCR assay. For the multiplex PCR, a mixture combining 60 forward primers for TCR Vbeta segments and 13 reverse primers for TCR Jbeta segments was used. Amplification of the CDR3 region of rearranged TCR beta genes was performed with a multiplex PCR assay on genomic DNA. On the Illumina HiSeq System, the amplified TCR beta libraries were sequenced as 87-base-pair reads. Per the original workflow: Across the 670 or so repertoires, a later analysis counted 80 million or so unique TCR beta chains, 9 million to 14 million of which were shared by at least two donors. To remove PCR and sequencing errors, raw reads were error-corrected and collapsed into unique sequences using a nearest-neighbor algorithm that merged closely related sequences. To assign V, D and J gene segments, CDR3 sequences were aligned to IMGT reference sequences. For a sequence to be retained, a match of at least six nucleotides was required to both a V gene segment and a J gene segment. A rearrangement counted as productive if the CDR3 had no stop codons and remained in frame with V and J, and every other rearrangement counted as non-productive. CDR3 was defined by IMGT convention, running from the second conserved V-encoded cysteine to the conserved J-encoded phenylalanine. The earlier analysis of roughly 590 of the donors excluded sequences that lacked an unambiguous match to a single V gene segment. In an earlier analysis of 587 of the donors, a V segment was called functional when productive rearrangements were above 56.7%, and segregating when the standard deviation between donors exceeded 5%. To diagnose cytomegalovirus status from the catalog of TCR beta chain sequences, a statistical classification framework was built. A later analysis assigned V and J genes by comparing TCR nucleotide sequences with IMGT/GENE-DB human TR gene sequences. Using the TCRdist pipeline, a later analysis assigned CDR3 sequences along with most-parsimonious VDJ recombination scenarios. A later analysis defined each TCR beta chain by its CDR3 amino acid sequence plus V-gene family, and excluded reads lacking a unique V-gene family. A later analysis removed 600 or so highly shared, low-generation-probability nucleotide sequences to deal with suspected cross-contamination and a sequencing artifact. In a later analysis, a clonal expansion index was calculated for each public chain from normalized within-repertoire ranks of inferred template counts. A later analysis computed generation probabilities with a VDJ recombination model fitted to out-of-frame rearrangements, and checked the results against IGoR. In a later analysis, TCR-TCR, TCR-HLA and TCR-CMV co-occurrence was scored with hypergeometric tests, and a repertoire-size bias correction was applied to TCR pairs. In a later analysis, false discovery rates were estimated by permuting HLA or CMV assignments 20 times. A later analysis grouped co-occurring TCRs with DBSCAN, adding TCRdist sequence similarity when clustering within HLA-allele-positive subsets. For co-occurrence clustering, repertoires with fewer than 30,000 or more than 120,000 public chains were excluded, along with a handful of repertoires with anomalous nucleotide sharing. TCRdb mirrors the immuneACCESS table, restricted to in-frame sequences. Some clones are absent from its copies; in checked studies, under half trace to an unresolved V gene, and the reason for the others is unknown. V and J calls and clone size come straight from that table; D and trimming were deduced from the DNA. The sample data list about 110,000 clones, and around 83% of these were observed just once. The top ten clones comprise 22% of the sample.

The study at large found these results: Correlated functional status among segregating V segments might reflect linkage disequilibrium, but an unknown experimental factor could not be ruled out. HLA typing was unavailable for some donors at each locus, so association tests used only the typed subset. In an earlier analysis of some 540 of the donors, most TCR beta V segments appeared in productive rearrangements about 87% or about 30% of the time, broadly matching IMGT annotations. The study listed 150 to 200 TCR beta chains as associated with cytomegalovirus. A later analysis found that HLA-associated TCR beta chains were more clonally expanded and had lower generation probabilities than equally common non-associated chains. Because the 87-base-pair reads could not distinguish some IMGT-functional V segments, including TRBV6-2 and TRBV6-3, those segments were excluded. Most TCR sequences were seen in very few donors, while some public TCRs were found in many individuals. For the cohort, immune exposure information was limited to CMV serostatus. In a later analysis, 16,951 TCR beta sequences were associated with specific HLA alleles at a false discovery rate of 0.05. A cluster of highly shared sequence variants was judged likely to be a technical artifact of the sequencing pipeline. In a later genetic analysis, fewer N-insertions in productive TCRs were reported among donors in an Asian-associated ancestry cluster than the roughly 700-donor mean. A few of the identified cytomegalovirus-associated TCR beta chains were confirmed in vitro to be specific for cytomegalovirus antigens. A further reported finding was that TCR beta sequences accurately predicted the HLA-A and HLA-B alleles for most subjects in the first cohort. Assigning TCR associations to individual alleles was difficult when HLA alleles, especially DR and DQ, strongly co-occurred. Several of the top co-occurrence clusters appeared to be linked to parvovirus B19, influenza, CMV and Epstein-Barr virus, according to a later analysis. Because counts were too low, about 17 rarely observed V segments, including chromosome 9 orphons, were excluded from the earlier analysis of under 650 of the donors. The cohort was sequenced for TCR beta chains only, and without alpha or paired-chain data the features that could be detected were limited. According to a later analysis, most CMV-associated TCR beta chains appeared to be HLA-restricted, and the HLA associations seemed to be driven largely by CMV exposure. In a later analysis, the rate of TCR association differed among HLA loci, with DRB1 alleles having the most associated TCRs and HLA-C alleles having the fewest. According to the authors, the approach could potentially be generalized to other disease states and immunological phenotypes. Presence/absence analyses assumed roughly uniform sequencing depth across donors, an assumption that may not hold. The classifier was reported to diagnose cytomegalovirus status with high specificity and sensitivity in both the original and validation cohorts. V-gene and J-gene trimming of TCR beta chains was associated with a missense DCLRE1C variant in a later genetic analysis, and the association was replicated in an independent cohort.

For this clone: Its antigen is currently not known. Per-nucleotide qualities are absent, and no much larger clonotype sits a single base away.

In this chain, TRBV13 is recombined with TRBJ1-4, with the D gene too uncertain to name. This receptor was obtained from a man aged 30 to 45 in good health and CMV-seropositive. The sample taken for sequencing was PBMCs. The CDR3 protein: CASSHVGRDNEKLFF. In nucleotide form, the sequence is TGTGCCAGCAGTCACGTCGGGCGGGATAATGAAAAACTGTTTTTT.